A selection of T cell receptor beta chains follows, all from one sample in a study of T cell responses to AZD1222 COVID-19 vaccine. The method was immunoSEQ multiplex PCR; TCRdb's version includes in-frame clones alone and lacks a portion of them. The table has 100,000 to 150,000 clones, under 90% seen once. The sample in question was peripheral blood, obtained on day 0 of AZD1222 vaccination. The receptors were sampled from an adult in good health. CDR3s include the opening cysteine and the closing phenylalanine or tryptophan.

>TRBV5-4|14|TRBJ2-1
CASSLGGTEEKQFF
>TRBV4-1|15|TRBJ2-1
CASSHLAGGPGEQFF
>TRBV6-5|15|TRBJ1-1
CAIRTPGRKNTEAFF
>TRBV6-5|11|TRBJ2-7
CASSSVVEQYF
>TRBV7-9|15|TRBJ1-1
CASTMKEVLNTEAFF
>TRBV29-1|11|TRBJ1-2
CSVAGQGGYTF
>TRBV6-5|15|TRBJ1-6
CASSLPGTGDSPLHF
>TRBV3-1/TRBV3-2|15|TRBJ1-2
CASSPIGEGAYGYTF
>TRBV29-1|20|TRBJ2-2
CSVEDPKLPSPTGVTGELFF
>TRBV3-1/TRBV3-2|13|TRBJ2-7
CASSQASQGEQYF
>TRBV7-2|18|TRBJ2-5
CASSLILVSGGAKETQYF
>TRBV5-8|14|TRBJ2-5
CASSLAGGGATQYF
>TRBV6-5|13|TRBJ2-3
CASRGSSTDTQYF
>TRBV27|13|TRBJ2-7
CASSTYPSYEQYF
>TRBV2|13|TRBJ2-7
CATRTGWAYEQYF
>TRBV15|15|TRBJ1-5
CATSRDRAAGQPQHF
>TRBV18|15|TRBJ1-1
CASSPVSITNTEAFF
>TRBV30|13|TRBJ1-1
CAWGRGLNTEAFF
>TRBV5-1|15|TRBJ1-5
CASSLDGTSNQPQHF
>TRBV29-1|13|TRBJ1-6
CSVRLPADNLLHF
>TRBV11-2|17|TRBJ1-4
CASSLSRDARKNEKLFF
>TRBV25-1|14|TRBJ1-3
CASSDPSKGNTIYF
>TRBV7-2|15|TRBJ1-2
CASSLADRGGNGYTF